These T cell receptor beta chains were read from a single sample in a study of blood T cell repertoires in COVID-19. The assay was immunoSEQ multiplex PCR, and TCRdb's table has in-frame clones only and misses some. Among 100,000 or so clones listed, roughly 86% were seen once. The sample comprised peripheral blood. The receptor set was obtained from a man aged 35-49 years with active or convalescent COVID-19. CDR3s include the opening cysteine and the closing phenylalanine or tryptophan. The order of the fields is CDR3 length, D gene, V gene, clone size, J gene, CDR3 protein, CDR3 DNA. D genes are given only for firm matches. Size is stated for part of the rows, as once, few or many counts, or as a class when the clone is expanded.

cdr3_length: 13; d_call: TRBD1; v_call: TRBV12-3/TRBV12-4; clone_size: -; j_call: TRBJ1-6; cdr3_aa: CASSQTGVSPLHF; cdr3_nt: TGTGCCAGCAGTCAGACAGGGGTTTCACCCCTCCACTTT
cdr3_length: 15; d_call: -; v_call: TRBV3-1/TRBV3-2; clone_size: many; j_call: TRBJ2-2; cdr3_aa: CASSQGALAVGELFF; cdr3_nt: TGTGCCAGCAGCCAAGGTGCGCTAGCAGTTGGGGAGCTGTTTTTT
cdr3_length: 19; d_call: TRBD1; v_call: TRBV3-1/TRBV3-2; clone_size: -; j_call: TRBJ1-5; cdr3_aa: CASSQDYTGTGGFTQPQHF; cdr3_nt: TGTGCCAGCAGCCAAGATTATACCGGGACAGGGGGATTCACTCAGCCCCAGCATTTT
cdr3_length: 14; d_call: TRBD1; v_call: TRBV30; clone_size: -; j_call: TRBJ1-5; cdr3_aa: CAWGRDRGGQPQHF; cdr3_nt: TGTGCCTGGGGCCGGGACAGGGGAGGTCAGCCCCAGCATTTT
cdr3_length: 15; d_call: TRBD2; v_call: TRBV6-5; clone_size: once; j_call: TRBJ2-1; cdr3_aa: CASIAPGGPFNEQFF; cdr3_nt: TGTGCCAGCATCGCGCCGGGGGGGCCTTTCAATGAGCAGTTCTTC
cdr3_length: 14; d_call: TRBD2; v_call: TRBV11-1; clone_size: -; j_call: TRBJ2-7; cdr3_aa: CASSRGTTPYEQYF; cdr3_nt: TGTGCCAGCAGCCGGGGGACTACCCCCTACGAGCAGTACTTC
cdr3_length: 11; d_call: -; v_call: TRBV12-3/TRBV12-4; clone_size: -; j_call: TRBJ2-3; cdr3_aa: CASRGRDTQYF; cdr3_nt: TGTGCCAGCAGGGGGAGGGATACGCAGTATTTT
cdr3_length: 16; d_call: -; v_call: TRBV6-5; clone_size: -; j_call: TRBJ2-2; cdr3_aa: CASSYSGSRGTGELFF; cdr3_nt: TGTGCCAGCAGTTACTCGGGATCCCGGGGTACCGGGGAGCTGTTTTTT
cdr3_length: 14; d_call: TRBD1; v_call: TRBV5-1; clone_size: once; j_call: TRBJ2-4; cdr3_aa: CASSTTGGSNIQYF; cdr3_nt: TGCGCCAGCAGCACGACAGGGGGCTCGAACATTCAGTACTTC
cdr3_length: 15; d_call: -; v_call: TRBV6-6; clone_size: -; j_call: TRBJ1-6; cdr3_aa: CASRPDSRDNSPLHF; cdr3_nt: TGTGCCAGCAGACCTGACAGCCGCGATAATTCACCCCTCCACTTT
cdr3_length: 14; d_call: TRBD1; v_call: TRBV2; clone_size: -; j_call: TRBJ1-4; cdr3_aa: CASRTGGAGEKLFF; cdr3_nt: TGTGCCAGCAGAACAGGGGGCGCTGGGGAAAAACTGTTTTTT
cdr3_length: 15; d_call: TRBD1; v_call: TRBV7-9; clone_size: -; j_call: TRBJ1-5; cdr3_aa: CASSPGTGVGQPQHF; cdr3_nt: TGTGCCAGCAGCCCCGGGACAGGGGTCGGTCAGCCCCAGCATTTT
cdr3_length: 13; d_call: -; v_call: TRBV2; clone_size: -; j_call: TRBJ2-7; cdr3_aa: CASKKGGTYEQYF; cdr3_nt: TGTGCCAGCAAAAAGGGGGGGACCTACGAGCAGTACTTC
cdr3_length: 13; d_call: -; v_call: TRBV27; clone_size: -; j_call: TRBJ1-4; cdr3_aa: CASRWIGHFKTVF; cdr3_nt: TGTGCCAGCAGGTGGATCGGACACTTTAAAACTGTTTTT
cdr3_length: 13; d_call: -; v_call: TRBV5-1; clone_size: -; j_call: TRBJ1-2; cdr3_aa: CASSLTREYGYTF; cdr3_nt: TGCGCCAGCAGCTTGACTAGGGAGTATGGCTACACCTTC
cdr3_length: 15; d_call: TRBD2; v_call: TRBV27; clone_size: -; j_call: TRBJ2-7; cdr3_aa: CASSTRGGLIYEQYF; cdr3_nt: TGTGCCAGCAGTACCCGGGGGGGCTTAATATACGAGCAGTACTTC
cdr3_length: 13; d_call: -; v_call: TRBV3-1/TRBV3-2; clone_size: -; j_call: TRBJ2-7; cdr3_aa: CASSQGDNYEQYF; cdr3_nt: TGTGCCAGCAGCCAAGGGGACAACTACGAGCAGTACTTC
cdr3_length: 15; d_call: TRBD1; v_call: TRBV5-6; clone_size: -; j_call: TRBJ2-3; cdr3_aa: CASSLPGQGADTQYF; cdr3_nt: TGTGCCAGCAGCCTACCGGGACAGGGTGCAGATACGCAGTATTTT
cdr3_length: 15; d_call: -; v_call: TRBV6-1; clone_size: -; j_call: TRBJ2-7; cdr3_aa: CASRRTAQPSYEQYF; cdr3_nt: TGTGCCAGCAGAAGGACAGCTCAACCCTCCTACGAGCAGTACTTC
cdr3_length: 13; d_call: -; v_call: TRBV6-5; clone_size: -; j_call: TRBJ1-2; cdr3_aa: CATKERTEYGYTF; cdr3_nt: TGTGCCACCAAGGAAAGAACAGAGTATGGCTACACCTTC
cdr3_length: 15; d_call: TRBD1; v_call: TRBV5-1; clone_size: -; j_call: TRBJ2-5; cdr3_aa: CASSTEDRVEKTQYF; cdr3_nt: TGCGCCAGCAGCACTGAGGACAGGGTCGAAAAGACCCAGTACTTC
cdr3_length: 16; d_call: TRBD2; v_call: TRBV9; clone_size: -; j_call: TRBJ2-2; cdr3_aa: CASMRGSGGDGGELFF; cdr3_nt: TGTGCCAGCATGCGTGGTAGCGGGGGGGATGGCGGGGAGCTGTTTTTT
cdr3_length: 14; d_call: -; v_call: TRBV6-1; clone_size: -; j_call: TRBJ2-5; cdr3_aa: CASSEEGPRATQYF; cdr3_nt: TGTGCCAGCAGTGAAGAGGGGCCCCGCGCGACCCAGTACTTC
cdr3_length: 17; d_call: TRBD1; v_call: TRBV25-1; clone_size: once; j_call: TRBJ2-1; cdr3_aa: CASSTKPTGASYNEQFF; cdr3_nt: TGTGCCAGCAGTACAAAGCCGACAGGGGCTTCCTACAATGAGCAGTTCTTC
cdr3_length: 16; d_call: TRBD1; v_call: TRBV3-1/TRBV3-2; clone_size: -; j_call: TRBJ2-2; cdr3_aa: CASSQGRGQLTGELFF; cdr3_nt: TGTGCCAGCAGCCAGGGCAGGGGGCAACTCACCGGGGAGCTGTTTTTT
cdr3_length: 16; d_call: TRBD1; v_call: TRBV5-1; clone_size: once; j_call: TRBJ2-7; cdr3_aa: CASSTSTGTGNYEQYF; cdr3_nt: TGCGCCAGCAGCACTTCGACCGGGACAGGGAACTACGAGCAGTACTTC
cdr3_length: 16; d_call: TRBD2; v_call: TRBV7-3; clone_size: -; j_call: TRBJ2-3; cdr3_aa: CASSPHGGISTDTQYF; cdr3_nt: TGTGCCAGCAGCCCTCACGGGGGGATTAGTACAGATACGCAGTATTTT
cdr3_length: 14; d_call: -; v_call: TRBV28; clone_size: -; j_call: TRBJ1-4; cdr3_aa: CASSFHYISEKLFF; cdr3_nt: TGTGCCAGCAGTTTTCATTACATTTCAGAAAAACTGTTTTTT
cdr3_length: 16; d_call: -; v_call: TRBV5-1; clone_size: few; j_call: TRBJ1-4; cdr3_aa: CASSLDGRGAREKLFF; cdr3_nt: TGCGCCAGCAGCTTGGATGGTCGGGGGGCAAGGGAAAAACTGTTTTTT
cdr3_length: 13; d_call: TRBD1; v_call: TRBV12-3/TRBV12-4; clone_size: once; j_call: TRBJ1-2; cdr3_aa: CASSPDRNYGYTF; cdr3_nt: TGTGCCAGCAGTCCGGACAGGAACTATGGCTACACCTTC
cdr3_length: 16; d_call: TRBD1; v_call: TRBV6-2/TRBV6-3; clone_size: -; j_call: TRBJ1-2; cdr3_aa: CASSSTQTGRRFAYTF; cdr3_nt: TGTGCCAGCAGTTCGACCCAGACAGGGAGGAGGTTTGCCTACACCTTC
cdr3_length: 14; d_call: -; v_call: TRBV5-1; clone_size: -; j_call: TRBJ2-6; cdr3_aa: CASSLTAGANVLTF; cdr3_nt: TGCGCCAGCAGCTTGACAGCCGGAGCCAACGTCCTGACTTTC
cdr3_length: 15; d_call: TRBD1; v_call: TRBV4-2; clone_size: once; j_call: TRBJ1-6; cdr3_aa: CASSQPGQGHSPLHF; cdr3_nt: TGTGCCAGCAGCCAGCCGGGACAGGGGCATTCACCCCTCCACTTT
cdr3_length: 15; d_call: TRBD1; v_call: TRBV10-3; clone_size: -; j_call: TRBJ2-1; cdr3_aa: CAISGTGGHYNEQFF; cdr3_nt: TGTGCCATCAGTGGGACAGGGGGCCATTACAATGAGCAGTTCTTC
cdr3_length: 14; d_call: -; v_call: TRBV9; clone_size: -; j_call: TRBJ2-7; cdr3_aa: CASSVSGRAYEQYF; cdr3_nt: TGTGCCAGCAGCGTTAGCGGCCGCGCCTACGAGCAGTACTTC
cdr3_length: 14; d_call: TRBD1; v_call: TRBV18; clone_size: -; j_call: TRBJ1-1; cdr3_aa: CASSRDRDNTEAFF; cdr3_nt: TGTGCCAGCTCACGGGACAGGGATAACACTGAAGCTTTCTTT
cdr3_length: 14; d_call: -; v_call: TRBV6-1; clone_size: -; j_call: TRBJ1-1; cdr3_aa: CASSDVGRNTEAFF; cdr3_nt: TGTGCCAGCAGTGATGTAGGGAGAAACACTGAAGCTTTCTTT
cdr3_length: 15; d_call: TRBD1; v_call: TRBV4-1; clone_size: -; j_call: TRBJ1-6; cdr3_aa: CASSQGTGGNSPLHF; cdr3_nt: TGCGCCAGCAGCCAAGGGACAGGGGGAAATTCACCCCTCCACTTT
cdr3_length: 15; d_call: -; v_call: TRBV7-9; clone_size: -; j_call: TRBJ2-6; cdr3_aa: CASSQAGSGANVLTF; cdr3_nt: TGTGCCAGCAGCCAGGCAGGTTCTGGGGCCAACGTCCTGACTTTC
cdr3_length: 12; d_call: -; v_call: TRBV3-1/TRBV3-2; clone_size: -; j_call: TRBJ1-1; cdr3_aa: CASPGENTEAFF; cdr3_nt: TGTGCCAGCCCAGGGGAGAACACTGAAGCTTTCTTT
cdr3_length: 12; d_call: -; v_call: TRBV3-1/TRBV3-2; clone_size: -; j_call: TRBJ1-3; cdr3_aa: CASSLTTDTIYF; cdr3_nt: TGTGCCAGCAGCTTGACTACGGACACCATATATTTT
cdr3_length: 17; d_call: TRBD1; v_call: TRBV11-2; clone_size: -; j_call: TRBJ2-7; cdr3_aa: CASSLRAGTGGKYEQYF; cdr3_nt: TGTGCCAGCAGCTTAAGGGCCGGGACAGGGGGCAAGTACGAGCAGTACTTC
cdr3_length: 16; d_call: -; v_call: TRBV5-5; clone_size: -; j_call: TRBJ1-3; cdr3_aa: CASSLGGLISGNTIYF; cdr3_nt: TGTGCCAGCAGCTTGGGGGGACTGATCTCTGGAAACACCATATATTTT
cdr3_length: 13; d_call: -; v_call: TRBV28; clone_size: -; j_call: TRBJ1-5; cdr3_aa: CASSLPRNQPQHF; cdr3_nt: TGTGCCAGCAGTTTACCTCGCAATCAGCCCCAGCATTTT
cdr3_length: 16; d_call: -; v_call: TRBV7-9; clone_size: -; j_call: TRBJ2-3; cdr3_aa: CASSESRGTYTDTQYF; cdr3_nt: TGTGCCAGCAGCGAGTCCAGGGGAACCTACACAGATACGCAGTATTTT
cdr3_length: 14; d_call: -; v_call: TRBV19; clone_size: -; j_call: TRBJ2-3; cdr3_aa: CAGGRGGPTDTQYF; cdr3_nt: TGTGCCGGAGGCAGGGGCGGTCCCACAGATACGCAGTATTTT
cdr3_length: 16; d_call: -; v_call: TRBV18; clone_size: once; j_call: TRBJ2-1; cdr3_aa: CASSPLQGGPFNEQFF; cdr3_nt: TGTGCCAGCTCACCACTGCAGGGGGGCCCTTTCAATGAGCAGTTCTTC
cdr3_length: 17; d_call: TRBD2; v_call: TRBV9; clone_size: -; j_call: TRBJ2-5; cdr3_aa: CASSVAGGGARKETQYF; cdr3_nt: TGTGCCAGCAGCGTAGCGGGCGGGGGGGCCCGTAAAGAGACCCAGTACTTC
cdr3_length: 17; d_call: TRBD1; v_call: TRBV6-2/TRBV6-3; clone_size: -; j_call: TRBJ1-1; cdr3_aa: CASSYLLQTGPTGEAFF; cdr3_nt: TGTGCCAGCAGTTACTTACTTCAGACAGGGCCAACGGGGGAAGCTTTCTTT
cdr3_length: 13; d_call: -; v_call: TRBV19; clone_size: -; j_call: TRBJ1-2; cdr3_aa: CASRFVGPYGYTF; cdr3_nt: TGTGCCAGTCGATTTGTGGGCCCCTATGGCTACACCTTC
cdr3_length: 16; d_call: -; v_call: TRBV6-5; clone_size: -; j_call: TRBJ1-6; cdr3_aa: CASSFGATRPLSPLHF; cdr3_nt: TGTGCCAGCAGTTTTGGGGCAACGAGGCCCCTTTCACCCCTCCACTTT